The rows below give T cell receptor beta chains drawn from one sample of a study of blood T cell repertoires in COVID-19. TCRdb keeps only in-frame clones here, not all; method: immunoSEQ multiplex PCR. The data hold 450,000 to 500,000 clones, with approximately 85% observed a single time. Sequences were obtained from peripheral blood. These receptors all stem from a human donor in a cohort sampled during active COVID-19. Both conserved end residues are part of each CDR3. A D gene is named only where the DNA matches it firmly. Where a row states a size, it is once, few, many or the class of an expanded clone; other rows omit it.

TRBV5-6	TRBJ1-6	.	.	CASSLQSNSPLHF	TGTGCCAGCAGCTTACAGAGTAATTCACCCCTCCACTTT
TRBV29-1	TRBJ2-3	TRBD2	.	CSVGKMAERGVADTQYF	TGCAGCGTTGGAAAGATGGCCGAGCGGGGAGTGGCAGATACGCAGTATTTT
TRBV9	TRBJ2-3	TRBD1	.	CASSTRDRGRRDTQYF	TGTGCCAGCAGCACCCGGGACAGGGGGAGGCGAGATACGCAGTATTTT
TRBV28	TRBJ2-4	TRBD2	.	CASSPRTSGSWNIQYF	TGTGCCAGCAGTCCCCGGACTAGCGGGAGTTGGAACATTCAGTACTTC
TRBV29-1	TRBJ2-1	TRBD2	.	CSVTGLAWGNEQFF	TGCAGCGTTACCGGACTAGCATGGGGCAATGAGCAGTTCTTC
TRBV7-2	TRBJ2-7	TRBD2	.	CASSLASSGTRYEQYF	TGTGCCAGCAGCTTAGCGTCTAGCGGGACACGCTACGAGCAGTACTTC
TRBV7-2	TRBJ2-5	TRBD1	once	CASSFGTGTQETQYF	TGTGCCAGCAGCTTCGGGACAGGCACCCAAGAGACCCAGTACTTC
TRBV4-1	TRBJ2-5	TRBD2	.	CASSQEASGLAGGETQYF	TGCGCCAGCAGCCAAGAAGCTTCGGGACTAGCGGGAGGGGAGACCCAGTACTTC
TRBV5-1	TRBJ2-3	.	.	CASSLDSPSTDTQYF	TGCGCCAGCAGCTTGGACAGCCCTAGCACAGATACGCAGTATTTT
TRBV7-3	TRBJ2-3	.	.	CASSLMASTDTQYF	TGTGCCAGCAGCTTAATGGCTAGCACAGATACGCAGTATTTT